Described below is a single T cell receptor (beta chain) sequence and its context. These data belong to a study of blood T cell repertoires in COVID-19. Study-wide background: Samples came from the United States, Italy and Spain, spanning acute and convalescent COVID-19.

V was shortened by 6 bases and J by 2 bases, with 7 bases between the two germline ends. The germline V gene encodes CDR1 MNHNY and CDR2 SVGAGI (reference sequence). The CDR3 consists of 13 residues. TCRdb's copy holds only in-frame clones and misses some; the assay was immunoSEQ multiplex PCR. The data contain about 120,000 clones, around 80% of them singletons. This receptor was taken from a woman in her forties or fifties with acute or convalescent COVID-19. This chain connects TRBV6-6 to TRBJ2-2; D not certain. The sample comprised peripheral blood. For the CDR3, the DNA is TGTGCCAGCAGGTCCTCCAACACCGGGGAGCTGTTTTTT. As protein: CASRSSNTGELFF.